This TCR beta chain was recovered during a study of control samples from healthy donors and cancer patients. Generated by immunoSEQ multiplex PCR, the TCRdb table keeps only in-frame clones and is missing some. The table shows about 110,000 clones, with roughly 89% occurring only once. In germline, CDR1 is SGHVS, CDR2 FQNEAQ. After removal of 2 bases from V and 5 bases from J, the junction contained 6 bases not matched to a gene. The CDR3 spans 15 residues. Material for sequencing was blood. The sequence came from a woman in her forties or fifties in good health. The chain couples TRBV7-8 to TRBJ2-1, with 7 bases fitting TRBD1. CDR3 loop: CASSLWGTANNEQFF. For the CDR3, the DNA is TGTGCCAGCAGCTTATGGGGGACAGCTAACAATGAGCAGTTCTTC.